This T cell receptor (beta chain) was captured in a study of blood T cell repertoires in COVID-19 (dated by TCRdb to 2019 to 2021). Turning to the overall study: The collaborator samples originated in the United States, Italy and Spain and spanned the acute and convalescent phases of COVID-19. The prospective study material was composed of cDNA or gDNA derived from T cells, B-cell-depleted T cells, or PBMCs. Subjects who had been exposed to COVID-19, were actively infected with it, or had recovered from it provided the deeply sampled blood TCRbeta repertoires that made up the dataset. The repertoires were released in a freely available public database intended as a resource for research on the immune response to SARS-CoV-2. The samples were drawn from the first 160 participants of the ongoing ImmuneRACE study and from 950 to 1,500 subjects provided by 6 global collaborators. Sample metadata almost always included a de-identified subject ID, COVID-19 status, age in years and sex. HLA class I and class II types, where available, came from metadata supplied by the sample provider rather than from assay-based typing. Paper-wide results and their limitations: The quantity of clinical and demographic metadata differed by source and by participant and was supplied without curation.

The immunoSEQ Assay, a bias-controlled multiplex PCR, was used to amplify TCRbeta CDR3 regions from genomic DNA. The paper's processing steps were these. Within the assay, amplification of reference gene primers was used to estimate how many nucleated cells each sample contained. To quantify the absolute abundance of each unique TCRbeta CDR3 rearrangement, sequence reads were collapsed and filtered. For each sample, productive Simpson clonality was calculated by taking the square root of Simpson's diversity index across productive rearrangements. TCRdb limited this immuneACCESS table to in-frame rearrangements with V and J called. A share of clones is missing; checked studies link under half to unresolved V genes, and the rest is unexplained. V and J calls plus clone size are reproduced from that table; the DNA served to infer D and trimming. Recorded for this sample are about 190,000 clones; 88% of them occurred a single time. The top ten clones comprise about 1.1% of the sample.

Whole blood was collected in K2EDTA tubes by collaborating institutions according to the institutions' own protocols. For TCRbeta analysis, collaborators shipped samples in one of three forms: frozen whole blood, isolated PBMCs, or DNA extracted from either of those sample types. CDR1 SGHTA and CDR2 FQGTGA are derived from the germline V gene. At the junction V is shortened by 6 bases and J by 9 bases, with 15 bases in between. The CDR3 runs 13 amino acids, cysteine and phenylalanine included. Solely the CDR3 DNA is kept, with 39 bases framed from the first base. In regard to this clone: This receptor's antigen is unknown. There are no base qualities to consult, and no much larger clone falls within one base.

What was sequenced was peripheral blood. This clonotype was obtained from a man younger than 45 with acute or convalescent COVID-19. The V and J genes are TRBV7-3 and TRBJ2-1, with the D gene uncertain. The sequenced DNA: TGTGCCAGCAGACTGTCCCCGGCGGCTGAGCAGTTCTTC. Translated, it reads CASRLSPAAEQFF. Supplemented by the reference TRBV7-3 and TRBJ2-1 proteins around the CDR3, the complete variable domain is GAGVSQTPSNKVTEKGKYVELRCDPISGHTALYWYRQSLGQGPEFLIYFQGTGAADDSGLPNDRFFAVRPEGSVSTLKIQRTERGDSAVYLCASRLSPAAEQFFGPGTRLTVL.